A selection of T cell receptor beta chains follows, all from one sample in a study of OX40 agonist ivuxolimab in advanced cancers. Produced via immunoSEQ multiplex PCR; TCRdb's table is partial and in-frame only. This table has about 98,000 clones, roughly nine tenths appearing once. The sample here was CD4+ or CD8+ T cells sorted from blood, taken in a trial of the OX40 agonist ivuxolimab. These receptors all come from an adult with an advanced solid tumor such as melanoma, head and neck, liver or kidney cancer. Both conserved end residues are part of each CDR3. Each record gives: J gene, D gene, V gene, clone size, CDR3 DNA, CDR3 protein. D genes are given only for firm matches. Size values are once, few and many counts, or a class for expanded clones, and some rows have none.

TRBJ2-1 TRBD1 TRBV14 . TGTGCCAGCAGTCAACAGGGGTTTGGTCAAGAGCAGTTCTTC CASSQQGFGQEQFF
TRBJ2-7 . TRBV4-1 . TGCGCCAGCAGCCAAGAAGGGTCCAGAGTCTACGAGCAGTACTTC CASSQEGSRVYEQYF
TRBJ1-4 . TRBV7-9 few TGTGCCAGCAGCCCGCCGGGGGGGGTTGAAAAACTGTTTTTT CASSPPGGVEKLFF
TRBJ1-5 TRBD1 TRBV29-1 . TGCAGCGCGGGGACAGGGGAGGCTCAGCCCCAGCATTTT CSAGTGEAQPQHF
TRBJ2-7 . TRBV28 . TGTGCCAGCAGTTTAAGGTACGAGCAGTACTTC CASSLRYEQYF
TRBJ2-7 TRBD1 TRBV18 . TGTGCCAGCTCACTCGCCGGGACAGGGGTAGGAGCCTACGAGCAGTACTTC CASSLAGTGVGAYEQYF
TRBJ2-2 TRBD1 TRBV7-2 . TGTGCCAGCAGCCTCCGGACAGGGCGGACCGGGGAGCTGTTTTTT CASSLRTGRTGELFF
TRBJ2-1 . TRBV5-4 . TGTGCCAGCAGCTTGACAGGGACCTACAATGAGCAGTTCTTC CASSLTGTYNEQFF
TRBJ2-1 TRBD2 TRBV5-6 . TGTGCCAGCAGCTTTTTTAGCGGGAGTTTGAATGAGCAGTTCTTC CASSFFSGSLNEQFF
TRBJ1-2 . TRBV18 . TGTGCCAGCTCACCACAGCAGGACGGTGGAAACTATGGCTACACCTTC CASSPQQDGGNYGYTF
TRBJ1-3 TRBD1 TRBV5-6 . TGTGCCAGCAGCGAGATGGACAGGGGTTTAAGAAACACCATATATTTT CASSEMDRGLRNTIYF
TRBJ2-5 . TRBV19 . TGTGCCAGTAGTATCGGGGTGGGAAGCACCCAGTACTTC CASSIGVGSTQYF
TRBJ1-5 . TRBV19 . TGTGCCAGTAGTACTGGCATGGGTAGCAATCAGCCCCAGCATTTT CASSTGMGSNQPQHF
TRBJ2-5 TRBD1 TRBV4-3 . TGCGCCAGCAGCCAGGGAGCAGGGGGAAGAGAGACCCAGTACTTC CASSQGAGGRETQYF
TRBJ1-6 . TRBV28 . TGTGCCAGCAGTTTGTGGGCCTATAATTCACCCCTCCACTTT CASSLWAYNSPLHF
TRBJ1-1 TRBD1 TRBV6-6 . TGTGCCAGCAGTATTACAGGGGGCTTAGGCCAAGCTTTCTTT CASSITGGLGQAFF
TRBJ2-2 TRBD2 TRBV25-1 . TGTGCCAGCAGGAGTCCCGGACTAGCGGGAGTAAAGGCCGGGGAGCTGTTTTTT CASRSPGLAGVKAGELFF
TRBJ2-3 TRBD2 TRBV5-6 . TGTGCCAGCAGCACCCTAGCGGGAGCTGATACGCAGTATTTT CASSTLAGADTQYF
TRBJ1-5 TRBD1 TRBV19 . TGTGCCAGTACCCCCTCGAACAGGGGCGGTCAGCCCCAGCATTTT CASTPSNRGGQPQHF
TRBJ1-2 . TRBV2 . TGTGCCAGCAGACCCGACCTGGCAGCCTACTATGGCTACACCTTC CASRPDLAAYYGYTF
TRBJ2-7 TRBD2 TRBV6-5 . TGTGCCAGCAGTTACCAAGCGGGAGCCGGCGAGCAGTACTTC CASSYQAGAGEQYF
TRBJ1-1 TRBD1 TRBV6-5 . TGTGCCAGCAGTGACAGGGGGGCCATTACTGAAGCTTTCTTT CASSDRGAITEAFF
TRBJ1-4 . TRBV4-3 . TGCGCCAGCAGCCAAGGTGGGGCGAATGAAAAACTGTTTTTT CASSQGGANEKLFF
TRBJ2-6 TRBD1 TRBV7-2 . TGTGCCACCTGGGCCGGGACAGGCCACTCTGGGGCCAACGTCCTGACTTTC CATWAGTGHSGANVLTF
TRBJ1-2 TRBD1 TRBV27 . TGTGCCAGCAGTCGGACAGGGGGCGTCACCAACTATGGCTACACCTTC CASSRTGGVTNYGYTF
TRBJ2-2 . TRBV6-5 . TGTGCCAGCAGCCGGGGGGCAGAGGCCGGGGAGCTGTTTTTT CASSRGAEAGELFF
TRBJ1-1 TRBD1 TRBV19 . TGTGCCAGTATAAGGGACAGTTGGGACACTGAAGCTTTCTTT CASIRDSWDTEAFF
TRBJ1-2 . TRBV10-3 . TGTGCCATCGGGGTCCGGGACTATGGCTACACCTTC CAIGVRDYGYTF
TRBJ2-1 . TRBV13 . TGTGCCAGCAGCCCCCGATGGGGGTGGCACAATGAGCAGTTCTTC CASSPRWGWHNEQFF
TRBJ2-3 TRBD1 TRBV25-1 once TGTGCCAGCAGTGAAGCACCGGGACAGGGCACAGATACGCAGTATTTT CASSEAPGQGTDTQYF
TRBJ2-7 . TRBV5-6 . TGTGCCAGCAGCTTGGCTGGACAGCCCTACGAGCAGTACTTC CASSLAGQPYEQYF
TRBJ2-3 TRBD2 TRBV5-1 . TGCGCCAGCAGCTTGGGACTAGCCCCTGATACGCAGTATTTT CASSLGLAPDTQYF
TRBJ1-1 TRBD1 TRBV10-3 . TGTGCCATCATGGACAGGGGACCGTTCGGACCTGAAGCTTTCTTT CAIMDRGPFGPEAFF
TRBJ1-1 TRBD1 TRBV19 . TGTGCCAGTAGTACGGACAGGGCGAGAACTGAAGCTTTCTTT CASSTDRARTEAFF
TRBJ2-7 . TRBV11-2 . TGTGCCAGCAGCTTAGGGACGGGGGATAGTTACGAGCAGTACTTC CASSLGTGDSYEQYF
TRBJ1-1 . TRBV10-3 . TGTGCCATCAGTGAGTCGAAAAAATCGACTGAAGCTTTCTTT CAISESKKSTEAFF
TRBJ1-2 . TRBV5-5 . TGTGCCAGCAGCTTTACAGGGTACTATGGCTACACCTTC CASSFTGYYGYTF
TRBJ1-5 . TRBV19 . TGTGCCAGTAGTCCCCGGGAGGGGCAGCCCCAGCATTTT CASSPREGQPQHF
TRBJ1-2 TRBD1 TRBV28 . TGTGCCAGCAGTCCCCGGACAGGCAGGGGCTACACCTTC CASSPRTGRGYTF
TRBJ1-2 . TRBV19 . TGTGCCAGTAGTCTGGGGCTTCCCATGAACTATGGCTACACCTTC CASSLGLPMNYGYTF
TRBJ2-7 . TRBV5-4 . TGTGCCAGCAGCCCTGACCAAGCAAACTACGAGCAGTACTTC CASSPDQANYEQYF
TRBJ2-1 . TRBV2 . TGTGCCAGCAAAGTCGGAGCGGATGAGCAGTTCTTC CASKVGADEQFF
TRBJ2-1 TRBD2 TRBV30 . TGTGCCTGCACTATCGGGGGGGGTTTGGTCAATGAGCAGTTCTTC CACTIGGGLVNEQFF
TRBJ2-2 . TRBV11-1 . TGTGCCAGCAGCTTGGGAACCGCGAACACCGGGGAGCTGTTTTTT CASSLGTANTGELFF
TRBJ2-5 TRBD2 TRBV11-2 . TGTGCCAGCAGCTTGGTAGCGGGAGACTACCAAGAGACCCAGTACTTC CASSLVAGDYQETQYF
TRBJ2-5 . TRBV25-1 . TGTGCCAGCAAGATCGGGCCTTCTCCTTTCGAGACCCAGTACTTC CASKIGPSPFETQYF
TRBJ2-1 . TRBV30 . TGTGCCTCCCTGACTAGATGGAATGAGCAGTTCTTC CASLTRWNEQFF
TRBJ1-1 TRBD1 TRBV19 . TGTGCCAGCCAGGACAGGGGGCGTCGGGACACTGAAGCTTTCTTT CASQDRGRRDTEAFF
TRBJ2-3 . TRBV10-1 . TGCGCCAGCAGCATCAGGGAAACCGGTACGCAGTATTTT CASSIRETGTQYF
TRBJ1-5 . TRBV28 . TGTGCCAGCACCCCCACGGCGCGGGGGCCCCAGCATTTT CASTPTARGPQHF
TRBJ1-5 . TRBV2 . TGTGCCAGCAGCGAGGGACCGAATCAGCCCCAGCATTTT CASSEGPNQPQHF